These 15 T cell receptor beta chains originate from one sample sequenced in a study of blood T cell repertoires in COVID-19. The assay was immunoSEQ multiplex PCR, and TCRdb's table has in-frame clones only and misses some. Of fewer than 500,000 clones in the sample, 81% were seen once. Sequencing was performed on peripheral blood. The source is a human donor with acute or convalescent COVID-19. The donor label of this sample is uncertain.

Comment on this clone: This sample includes further DNA sequences coding for the same CDR3. The V gene is TRBV5-6, the J gene TRBJ1-5; D uncertain. The CDR3 is 12 amino acids. The V gene lost 1 base and the J gene lost 7 bases, with 6 bases spanning the gap. Looked up from germline, CDR1 is SGHDT and CDR2 is YYEEEE. The CDR3 coding sequence is TGTGCCAGCAGCTTGCTAAGCCAGCCCCAGCATTTT. It translates to CASSLLSQPQHF.

The chain recombines TRBV6-5 with TRBJ1-1, with 8 positions matching TRBD1. With V trimmed by 6 bases and J by 7 bases, 10 bases remained unmatched. Per germline, CDR1 MNHEY and CDR2 SVGAGI. This CDR3 spans 14 amino acids. Here the CDR3 reads CASSRTGRAGEAFF. The CDR3 DNA follows: TGTGCCAGCAGCCGGACAGGGCGCGCCGGTGAAGCTTTCTTT.

This clone is a singleton in its sample. This rearrangement joins TRBV19 to TRBJ1-1; D is ambiguous. V lost 5 bases, J lost 2 bases, and 9 bases lay in between. This CDR3 is 13 amino acids long. The germline gives CDR1 LNHDA, CDR2 SQIVND (reference sequence). CDR3 bases: TGTGCCAGTAGTTGGCAGGTAAACACTGAAGCTTTCTTT. It translates to CASSWQVNTEAFF.

This clone was recorded once. The chain is built from TRBV6-6 and TRBJ1-1, with D tentatively TRBD1 (6 bases). Germline CDR1 MNHNY, CDR2 SVGAGI (reference sequence). V was trimmed by 6 bases and J by 1 base, leaving 18 bases between them. The length of the CDR3 is 16 residues. In DNA form, the CDR3 reads TGTGCCAGCAGCCACTCTACCGACAGGCGGAACACTGAAGCTTTCTTT. It specifies CASSHSTDRRNTEAFF.

The rearrangement joins TRBV7-8 to TRBJ2-7; D unclear. The V gene lost 3 bases and the J gene lost 7 bases, with 13 bases spanning the gap. There are 13 residues in the CDR3. Germline V CDR1 and CDR2: SGHVS, FQNEAQ. The CDR3 spells CASSFDHSREQYF. CDR3 nucleotide sequence: TGTGCCAGCAGCTTCGATCATTCTCGGGAGCAGTACTTC.

V and J are TRBV5-5 and TRBJ1-5, with a possible D match to TRBD1 (5 bases). Trimming shortened V by 4 bases and J by 5 bases, and 16 bases separated the two germline ends. Germline V CDR1 and CDR2: SGHKS, YYEKEE (reference sequence). The CDR3 has 15 amino acids. The CDR3 coding sequence is TGTGCCAGCAGCCCCATGGGAGGGGATTATCAGCCCCAGCATTTT. Translating gives CASSPMGGDYQPQHF.

The chain joins TRBV19 to TRBJ2-5; TRBD2 is a possible D gene (6 bases). CDR3 length: 14 residues. The germline V gene has CDR1 LNHDA and CDR2 SQIVND (reference sequence). Trimming removed 7 bases at V and 0 bases at J, with 12 bases between. CDR3 loop: CASTPAGYQETQYF. The CDR3 nucleotides are TGTGCCAGTACCCCCGCGGGATACCAAGAGACCCAGTACTTC.

The J gene is TRBJ2-3, the V gene TRBV6-5, with TRBD1 as a possible D gene (6 bases). Trimming left V 5 bases short and J 2 bases short, with 14 bases between. The CDR3 is 15 amino acids. Germline V gene sequence: CDR1 MNHEY, CDR2 SVGAGI. Here the CDR3 DNA reads TGTGCCAGCAGTACCGGGACATCCCACACAGATACGCAGTATTTT. This encodes CASSTGTSHTDTQYF.

The chain links TRBV5-1 to TRBJ1-1; maybe TRBD1 (5 bases). CDR1 is SGHRS and CDR2 is YFSETQ in the germline V gene. V was shortened by 7 bases and J by 7 bases, with 17 bases between the two germline ends. The CDR3 extends over 13 amino acids. The CDR3 bases are TGCGCCAGCGGGGTCGTGGCAGGACATGAAGCTTTCTTT. It codes for CASGVVAGHEAFF.

V is TRBV6-5 and J is TRBJ1-5; maybe TRBD1 (5 bases). The germline V gene has CDR1 MNHEY and CDR2 SVGAGI. Trimming stripped 7 bases from V and 7 bases from J, with 20 bases between. The CDR3 has 15 amino acids. CDR3 sequence: CASTSKPGSRQPQHF. CDR3 nucleotide sequence: TGTGCCAGCACCTCCAAACCAGGGTCCCGACAGCCCCAGCATTTT.

This clone was counted a single time. This sequence joins TRBV15 and TRBJ1-5; the D gene is possibly TRBD1 (6 bases). The CDR3 has 15 residues. Germline V gives CDR1 LNHNV, CDR2 YYDKDF (reference sequence). V lost 1 base and J lost 4, with 11 bases in between. The CDR3 loop is CATSRGGQPNQPQHF. The CDR3 coding sequence is TGTGCCACCAGCAGAGGTGGACAGCCGAATCAGCCCCAGCATTTT.

The gene calls are TRBV21-1 and TRBJ1-2. TRBV21-1 counts as a pseudogene. This CDR3 has 16 amino acids. CDR3 protein: CASSKAPGAGNYGYTF. CDR3 DNA: TGTGCCAGCAGCAAAGCCCCAGGAGCGGGTAACTATGGCTACACCTTC.

The rearrangement uses TRBV21-1 and TRBJ2-2; the D call of TRBD1 is as the table states it, not checked on the DNA. TRBV21-1 is reported as a pseudogene. The CDR3 loop spans 16 amino acids. CDR3 sequence (DNA): TGTGCCAGCAGCAAAGTAGGGACAGGGGACACCGGGGAGCTGTTTTTT. Translation: CASSKVGTGDTGELFF.

This clone was observed once. This chain links TRBV9 with TRBJ1-3, with D perhaps TRBD1 (6 bases). The CDR3 loop spans 14 amino acids. Germline CDR1 reads SGDLS; CDR2 reads YYNGEE. The V gene lost 4 bases and the J gene lost 2 bases, with 10 bases spanning the gap. CDR3 DNA: TGTGCCAGCAGCCCAGGGGTGACTGGAAACACCATATATTTT. Translating it yields CASSPGVTGNTIYF.

J is TRBJ2-7 and V is TRBV7-2, with TRBD2 matching 12 bases. The germline V gene encodes CDR1 SGHTA and CDR2 FQGNSA. V gave up 5 bases and J gave up 4 bases; unmatched junction bases: 6. The CDR3 runs 15 residues. The CDR3 DNA reads TGTGCCAGCAGCCCCGCTAGCGGGAGGGGGTACGAGCAGTACTTC. Its protein is CASSPASGRGYEQYF.